Each of the 32 T cell receptor beta chains below was sequenced from the same sample in a study of CD8+CD57+ T cells in acquired aplastic anemia. Using genomic DNA as the template, TCR beta VDJ and CDR3 profiling was carried out. From the reads, TCRdb called clonotypes with MiXCR, one entry per CDR3 protein. Here the sample spans about 160,000 distinct CDR3 sequences, approximately 40% being singletons. The specimen was sorted CD4+, CD8+, or CD8+CD57+ T cells (not recorded which) from PBMCs. Source of these receptors: a human donor in good health.

This clonotype was counted many times. This chain links TRBV9 with TRBJ1-5, with D maybe TRBD1 (5 bases). V lost 3 bases, J lost 6 bases, and 13 bases lay in between. This CDR3 region has 14 residues. Per germline, CDR1 SGDLS and CDR2 YYNGEE. The CDR3 is CASSAGGGSQPQHF. The CDR3 DNA reads TGTGCCAGCAGCGCGGGGGGGGGAAGTCAGCCCCAGCATTTT.

The chain's CDR3 is CASSLSRQGLEQYF. CDR3 DNA: TGTGCCAGCAGCCTCAGTCGACAGGGGCTCGAGCAGTACTTC. The chain has TRBV7-8 and TRBJ2-7; 8 positions agree with TRBD1. V lost 5 bases, J lost 6 bases, and 9 bases stayed unmatched. This CDR3 has 14 amino acids. CDR1 is SGHVS and CDR2 is FQNEAQ in the germline V gene.

J is TRBJ1-1 and V is TRBV6-5, with D possibly matching TRBD1 (5 bases). Trimming removed 4 bases from V and 11 bases from J, with 26 bases in between. Germline V CDR1 and CDR2: MNHEY, SVGAGI. The CDR3 consists of 16 residues. Here the CDR3 DNA reads TGTGCCAGCAGTTCCGACTCCGGGCCCCCGGGGGGAGAGGCTTTCTTT. It yields the protein CASSSDSGPPGGEAFF.

Only one count was recorded for this clonotype. One junction end does not reproduce the germline sequence, and a read error may be involved. V usage is TRBV20-1 and J usage is TRBJ2-5, with TRBD2 matching over 7 bases. Germline CDR1 DFQATT, CDR2 SNEGSKA (reference sequence). The CDR3 is 14 residues long. The chain's CDR3 is CSARAGVIQETRYF. The CDR3, as DNA: TGCAGTGCTAGGGCGGGGGTAATACAAGAGACCCGGTACTTC.

Regarding this clonotype: Just one base apart from a much larger clone, this may be a read error. The chain is built from TRBV5-1 and TRBJ2-1; weak D call: TRBD1 (5 bases). The CDR3 spans 14 residues. In germline, CDR1 is SGHRS, CDR2 YFSETQ. CDR3: CASSLATTVNERFF. As DNA, the CDR3 is TGCGCCAGCAGCTTGGCCACGACAGTTAATGAGCGGTTCTTC.

This chain links TRBV18 with TRBJ1-3; D is unclear. Per germline, CDR1 KGHSH and CDR2 LQKENI. V lost 5 bases and J lost 0, with 11 bases in between. This CDR3 spans 15 amino acids. CDR3 loop: CASSGTTDSGNTIYF. CDR3 DNA sequence: TGTGCCAGCTCAGGTACGACGGACTCTGGAAACACCATATATTTT.

The CDR3 DNA reads TGTGCCAGCAGCCCTAGGGACAGGGGTAATTCACCCCTCCACTTT. It encodes CASSPRDRGNSPLHF. V is TRBV3-1 and J is TRBJ1-6; 10 positions match TRBD1. Germline trimming cut 4 bases from V and 6 bases from J; bases unmatched to any gene: 3. CDR3 length equals 15 residues. Germline V gene sequence: CDR1 LGHDT, CDR2 YNNKEL (reference sequence).

This clonotype was seen ten or more times. This rearrangement joins TRBV7-3 to TRBJ1-1; unclear D gene. V lost 5 bases and J lost 11, with 18 bases in between. Germline-derived CDR1 and CDR2 are SGHTA and FQGTGA. There are 13 residues in the CDR3. In nucleotides, the CDR3 is TGTGCCAGCAGCCAAACGGGTTCCCTGGAGGCTTTCTTT. Amino acid sequence: CASSQTGSLEAFF. Supplemented by reference TRBV7-3 and TRBJ1-1, the full variable domain reads GAGVSQTPSNKVTEKGKYVELRCDPISGHTALYWYRQSLGQGPEFLIYFQGTGAADDSGLPNDRFFAVRPEGSVSTLKIQRTERGDSAVYLCASSQTGSLEAFFGQGTRLTVV.

This clonotype appeared many times. The gene calls are TRBV7-8 and TRBJ1-2, with TRBD1 matching 9 bases. Germline V lookup: CDR1 SGHVS, CDR2 FQNEAQ. Trimming cost V 0 bases and J 8 bases; bases outside gene matches: 4. The length of the CDR3 is 14 residues. The CDR3 reads CASSLATGGVGYTF. Written as DNA, the CDR3 is TGTGCCAGCAGCTTAGCCACAGGGGGCGTCGGCTACACCTTC. The full variable domain, rest sourced from reference TRBV7-8 and TRBJ1-2, is GAGVSQSPRYKVAKRGQDVALRCDPISGHVSLFWYQQALGQGPEFLTYFQNEAQLDKSGLPSDRFFAERPEGSVSTLKIQRTQQEDSAVYLCASSLATGGVGYTFGSGTRLTVV.

This clonotype was recorded many times. This chain links TRBV2 with TRBJ1-5; possible D gene TRBD1, 5 bases. The CDR3 extends over 15 amino acids. CDR1 SNHLY and CDR2 FYNNEI come from the germline V gene. Deletions cut 6 bases from V and 3 bases from J, with 15 bases between. The CDR3 nucleotides read TGTGCCAGCAGGGCTGGGACGGCCATCAATCAGCCCCAGCATTTT. It specifies CASRAGTAINQPQHF.

This clonotype was seen at least ten times. The chain has TRBV7-2 and TRBJ2-5, with 10 positions matching TRBD2. This CDR3 has 16 residues. Looked up from germline, CDR1 is SGHTA and CDR2 is FQGNSA. V lost 7 bases, J lost 1 base, and 9 bases stayed unmatched. CDR3 sequence: CASTPRTSGFQETQYF. CDR3 nucleotide sequence: TGTGCCAGCACCCCTCGGACTAGCGGATTCCAAGAGACCCAGTACTTC.

Note on this clonotype: This may come from a read error, since a much larger clone is one base off. As DNA, the CDR3 is TGTGCCAGCAGCAAGCCTCAGGGCGGGTACACTGGAGCTTTCTTT. Translation: CASSKPQGGYTGAFF. This chain links TRBV5-6 with TRBJ1-1; D might be TRBD1 (5 bases). The CDR3 extends over 15 amino acids. Per the germline V gene, CDR1 is SGHDT and CDR2 is YYEEEE.

This sequence joins TRBV10-3 and TRBJ2-7; 10 nucleotides line up with TRBD1. With V trimmed by 3 bases and J by 1 base, 9 bases remained unmatched. This CDR3 region has 17 residues. The V gene's germline CDR1 is ENHRY and CDR2 SYGVKD. DNA for the CDR3: TGTGCCATCAGTGAACGCAGGGGGGACAGGGGTTCCTACGAGCAGTACTTC. Protein product: CAISERRGDRGSYEQYF.

This clonotype has a count of ten or more. V gene TRBV3-1 combines with J gene TRBJ2-7; perhaps TRBD1 as D (6 bases). The germline V gene encodes CDR1 LGHDT and CDR2 YNNKEL (reference sequence). V was cut by 0 bases and J by 3 bases, with 9 bases left in between. CDR3 length: 14 amino acids. The CDR3 DNA follows: TGTGCCAGCAGCCAAGATCAGGGGCGCTACGAGCAGTACTTC. The encoded protein is CASSQDQGRYEQYF.

The V and J genes are TRBV7-9 and TRBJ1-2; D unresolved. Germline V CDR1 and CDR2: SEHNR, FQNEAQ (reference sequence). The CDR3 runs to 15 residues. V was trimmed by 3 bases and J by 4 bases, leaving 15 bases between them. CDR3 nucleotide sequence: TGTGCCAGCAGCTTGGTCCCGGCACAGAGCTATGGCTACACCTTC. It yields the protein CASSLVPAQSYGYTF.

This clonotype was counted at least ten times. This sequence joins TRBV12-3 or TRBV12-4 and TRBJ1-4, with D unclear. The CDR3 consists of 12 residues. Trimming took off 6 bases at V and 6 bases at J, with 8 bases between the two ends. DNA of the CDR3: TGTGCCAGCAGATCACAGTATGAAAAACTGTTTTTT. This codes for CASRSQYEKLFF.

This clonotype was seen ten or more times. The gene calls are TRBV7-3 and TRBJ1-1; 8 nucleotides align to TRBD1. Trimming took 2 bases from V and 2 from J; bases not matched to a gene: 4. The length of the CDR3 is 15 residues. Per germline, CDR1 SGHTA and CDR2 FQGTGA. The CDR3 loop is CASSLQGAANTEAFF. The CDR3 DNA sequence: TGTGCCAGCAGCTTACAGGGGGCAGCCAACACTGAAGCTTTCTTT.

The rearrangement joins TRBV7-2 to TRBJ2-6; D gene unclear. The V end lost 2 bases, the J end lost 5 bases, and 10 bases lay between the germline ends. The CDR3 runs 15 residues. Germline lookup yields CDR1 SGHTA and CDR2 FQGNSA. The chain's CDR3 is CASSLTGGRANVLTF. CDR3 coding DNA: TGTGCCAGCAGCTTAACGGGTGGGAGGGCCAACGTCCTGACTTTC. Filled out from reference TRBV7-2 and TRBJ2-6, the complete variable domain reads GAGVSQSPSNKVTEKGKDVELRCDPISGHTALYWYRQSLGQGLEFLIYFQGNSAPDKSGLPSDRFSAERTGGSVSTLTIQRTQQEDSAVYLCASSLTGGRANVLTFGAGSRLTVL.

This clonotype was detected ten times or more. This sequence joins TRBV11-2 and TRBJ1-5, with 9 bases matching TRBD1. The CDR3 sequence is 16 residues long. Trimming removed 4 bases from V and 1 base from J; junction bases left unmatched: 5. CDR1 is SGHAT and CDR2 is FQNNGV in the germline V gene. The CDR3 loop is CASSSTQGASNQPQHF. CDR3 nucleotide sequence: TGTGCCAGCAGCTCAACACAGGGGGCGAGCAATCAGCCCCAGCATTTT. Variable domain in full (rest from reference TRBV11-2 and TRBJ1-5): EAGVAQSPRYKIIEKRQSVAFWCNPISGHATLYWYQQILGQGPKLLIQFQNNGVVDDSQLPKDRFSAERLKGVDSTLKIQPAKLEDSAVYLCASSSTQGASNQPQHFGDGTRLSIL.

Only a few counts were recorded for this clonotype. The chain carries TRBV20-1 and TRBJ2-2; D possibly matches TRBD1 or TRBD2 (6 bases each). Germline V gene data show CDR1 as DFQATT and CDR2 as SNEGSKA (reference sequence). V lost 3 bases and J 3 bases, leaving 11 bases between the germline ends. There are 14 residues in the CDR3. The CDR3 is CSARTGGDTGELFF. The CDR3 bases are TGCAGTGCTAGGACAGGAGGGGACACCGGGGAGCTGTTTTTT.

This chain links TRBV5-1 with TRBJ2-1; the D gene is possibly TRBD2 (8 bases). The V gene lost 4 bases and the J gene lost 3 bases, with 14 bases spanning the gap. This CDR3 contains 15 residues. CDR1 is SGHRS and CDR2 is YFSETQ in the germline V gene. The CDR3 nucleotides are TGCGCCAGCAGCCCGGGAGGGGGCAACTACAATGAGCAGTTCTTC. The encoded protein is CASSPGGGNYNEQFF. Using reference TRBV5-1 and TRBJ2-1 for the parts outside the CDR3, the full variable domain is KAGVTQTPRYLIKTRGQQVTLSCSPISGHRSVSWYQQTPGQGLQFLFEYFSETQRNKGNFPGRFSGRQFSNSRSEMNVSTLELGDSALYLCASSPGGGNYNEQFFGPGTRLTVL.

The rearrangement links TRBV11-2 to TRBJ2-3; 9 bases are a match to TRBD2. Losses at the gene ends were 5 bases for V and 5 bases for J; bases not matched to a gene: 14. The CDR3 covers 17 residues. Germline assignment: CDR1 SGHAT and CDR2 FQNNGV. CDR3 in amino acids: CASSTPGSGRGVDTQYF. For the CDR3, the DNA is TGTGCCAGCAGCACCCCCGGTAGCGGGAGAGGAGTAGATACGCAGTATTTT.

The chain employs TRBV20-1 and TRBJ1-5; TRBD1 might be the D (5 bases). The CDR3 is 17 amino acids. The V end lost 3 bases, the J end lost 6 bases, and 24 bases lay between the germline ends. Germline assignment: CDR1 DFQATT and CDR2 SNEGSKA (reference sequence). For the CDR3, the DNA is TGCAGTGCTAGGCGTCCCGACCTAGGGGCGGGAGTTCAGCCCCAGCATTTT. It encodes CSARRPDLGAGVQPQHF.

This clonotype was counted a few times. A much larger clone differs from this one at a single base, so this may be a read error. This rearrangement joins TRBV5-1 to TRBJ2-7; 7 bases map to TRBD2. The CDR3 runs 15 residues. Per the germline V gene, CDR1 is SGHRS and CDR2 is YFSETQ. As DNA, the CDR3 is TGCGCCAGCAGCTACGGACTAGACCTCTCCTACGGGCAGTACTTC. This codes for CASSYGLDLSYGQYF. Full variable domain (missing parts from reference TRBV5-1 and TRBJ2-7): KAGVTQTPRYLIKTRGQQVTLSCSPISGHRSVSWYQQTPGQGLQFLFEYFSETQRNKGNFPGRFSGRQFSNSRSEMNVSTLELGDSALYLCASSYGLDLSYGQYFGPGTRLTVT.

This chain connects TRBV19 to TRBJ2-3; the match to TRBD1 covers 7 bases. Germline CDR1 reads LNHDA; CDR2 reads SQIVND (reference sequence). The CDR3 sequence is 18 residues long. V shed 4 bases, J shed 5 bases, and the junction held 18 bases outside the gene matches. CDR3 in amino acids: CASSTLGLAGGVKDTQYF. CDR3 coding DNA: TGTGCCAGTAGTACCCTAGGTCTGGCAGGGGGTGTGAAAGATACGCAGTATTTT.

This clonotype was detected a few times. V usage is TRBV29-1 and J usage is TRBJ1-2, with D uncertain. Germline-derived CDR1 and CDR2 are SQVTM and ANQGSEA. This CDR3 has 10 amino acids. V lost 5 bases, J lost 3 bases, and 4 bases lay in between. The CDR3, as DNA: TGCAGCGTTTACCACTATGGCTACACCTTC. Its protein is CSVYHYGYTF.

A single count supports this clonotype. The chain couples TRBV15 to TRBJ1-1, with D possibly TRBD1 on 5 matching bases. The germline CDR1 and CDR2 sequences are LNHNV and YYDKDF (reference sequence). The CDR3 totals 15 residues. Trimming left V 0 bases short and J 1 base short, with 9 bases between. CDR3 sequence reads: CATSRDRTPNTEAFF. The DNA of the CDR3 is TGTGCCACCAGCAGAGATCGGACACCGAACACTGAAGCTTTCTTT. The full variable domain, in which reference TRBV15 and TRBJ1-1 provide the parts outside the CDR3, is DAMVIQNPRYQVTQFGKPVTLSCSQTLNHNVMYWYQQKSSQAPKLLFHYYDKDFNNEADTPDNFQSRRPNTSFCFLDIRSPGLGDTAMYLCATSRDRTPNTEAFFGQGTRLTVV.

The chain carries TRBV10-1 and TRBJ2-1; 11 bases align to TRBD2. CDR3 length: 15 residues. The V segment lost 10 bases and the J segment 5 bases; nucleotides outside the gene matches: 10. CDR1 and CDR2 (germline): WNHNN, SYGVQD (reference sequence). DNA for the CDR3: TGCGCCATCCTTAGCGGGGGGGCCGTTAACAATGAGCAGTTCTTC. Translating gives CAILSGGAVNNEQFF.

This sequence joins TRBV20-1 and TRBJ2-7; 7 bases map to TRBD1. Germline V gene data show CDR1 as DFQATT and CDR2 as SNEGSKA (reference sequence). CDR3 length: 16 amino acids. V dropped 3 bases and J dropped 3; count of bases not matched to a gene: 14. The CDR3 is CSARNFGTADLYEQYF. The CDR3 region has the DNA TGCAGTGCTAGGAATTTCGGGACAGCCGACCTCTACGAGCAGTACTTC.

The chain has TRBV29-1 and TRBJ2-1; the D gene is possibly TRBD1 (6 bases). Deletions cut 1 base from V and 0 bases from J, with 16 bases between. The CDR3 is made up of 17 amino acids. CDR1 is SQVTM, CDR2 ANQGSEA, per germline. The CDR3 sequence is CSVEADGTSSSYNEQFF. CDR3 nucleotides: TGCAGCGTTGAAGCGGATGGGACAAGCAGCTCCTACAATGAGCAGTTCTTC.

V is TRBV12-3 or TRBV12-4 and J is TRBJ2-1; 9 bases line up with TRBD1. V shed 8 bases, J shed 6 bases, and the junction held 14 bases outside the gene matches. This CDR3 has 16 amino acids. The CDR3 DNA reads TGTGCCAGCCTCTACTTACCGGGACAGGGTAGCAATGAGCAGTTCTTC. Translating it yields CASLYLPGQGSNEQFF.

The chain joins TRBV10-3 to TRBJ1-2; D is undetermined. Trimming took off 2 bases at V and 0 bases at J, with 4 bases between the two ends. Germline loops: CDR1 ENHRY, CDR2 SYGVKD. The CDR3 runs to 13 residues. The chain's CDR3 is CAISETSNYGYTF. DNA of the CDR3: TGTGCCATCAGTGAGACATCTAACTATGGCTACACCTTC.